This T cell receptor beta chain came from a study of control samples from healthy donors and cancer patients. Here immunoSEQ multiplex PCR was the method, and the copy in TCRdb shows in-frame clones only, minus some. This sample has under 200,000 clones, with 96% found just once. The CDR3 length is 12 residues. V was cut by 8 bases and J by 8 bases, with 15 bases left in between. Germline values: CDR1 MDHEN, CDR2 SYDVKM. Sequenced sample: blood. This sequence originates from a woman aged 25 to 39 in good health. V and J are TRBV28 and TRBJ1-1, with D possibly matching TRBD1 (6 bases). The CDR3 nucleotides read TGTGCCAGCGCCGATCCAGGACAGGAAGCTTTCTTT. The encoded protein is CASADPGQEAFF.